Listed below are T cell receptor beta chains from one sample, sequenced in a study of OX40 agonist ivuxolimab in advanced cancers. Sequencing used immunoSEQ multiplex PCR; TCRdb keeps in-frame clones, though not all of them. The sample consists of roughly 83,000 clones, about 88% of them appearing once. The input for sequencing was CD4+ or CD8+ T cells sorted from blood, taken in a trial of the OX40 agonist ivuxolimab. These receptors were taken from an adult with an advanced solid tumor such as melanoma, head and neck, liver or kidney cancer. Both conserved end residues are part of each CDR3. Fields, in order: clone size, D gene, V gene, J gene, CDR3 protein, CDR3 DNA. A D gene is named only where the DNA matches it firmly. The size of a clone is reported for some rows only, either as once, few or many, or as a class for expanded clones.

NA	TRBD1	TRBV19	TRBJ1-6	CASTRRGAGQGVTPLHF	TGTGCCAGTACCCGCCGAGGTGCAGGACAGGGTGTGACACCCCTCCACTTT
NA	NA	TRBV6-5	TRBJ2-7	CDSESEPGHEQYF	TGTGACTCGGAATCGGAACCAGGGCACGAGCAGTACTTC
NA	NA	TRBV11-2	TRBJ2-7	CASSLAVSYEQYF	TGTGCCAGCAGCTTGGCTGTCTCCTACGAGCAGTACTTC
NA	NA	TRBV7-8	TRBJ1-5	CASSSGGGKNQPQHF	TGTGCCAGCAGCTCCGGGGGGGGCAAAAATCAGCCCCAGCATTTT
once	TRBD1	TRBV25-1	TRBJ2-3	CASSGGGTGLTDTQYF	TGTGCCAGCAGTGGAGGCGGGACAGGGCTCACAGATACGCAGTATTTT
NA	TRBD1	TRBV6-6	TRBJ2-7	CASSTNRDSSYEQYF	TGTGCCAGCAGCACAAACCGGGACAGCTCCTACGAGCAGTACTTC
NA	NA	TRBV19	TRBJ1-3	CASSIPSGRVASGNTIYF	TGTGCCAGTAGTATCCCATCTGGGCGTGTGGCCTCTGGAAACACCATATATTTT
NA	TRBD1	TRBV6-6	TRBJ2-7	CASSYSGQGNSGQYF	TGTGCCAGCAGTTACTCGGGACAGGGGAACAGTGGGCAGTACTTC
NA	TRBD1	TRBV19	TRBJ2-7	CASTPTGTGNYEQYF	TGTGCCAGTACCCCAACCGGGACAGGGAACTACGAGCAGTACTTC
few	NA	TRBV5-4	TRBJ1-2	CASSLESGVGYTF	TGTGCCAGCAGCTTGGAGTCAGGGGTTGGCTACACCTTC
once	NA	TRBV6-1	TRBJ1-2	CASSDPSFYGYTF	TGTGCCAGCAGTGACCCGAGCTTCTATGGCTACACCTTC
NA	NA	TRBV7-9	TRBJ1-4	CASSDYIQGSYEKLFF	TGTGCCAGCAGTGATTACATCCAGGGGTCGTATGAAAAACTGTTTTTT
NA	NA	TRBV14	TRBJ1-2	CASSQDYGSYSGYTF	TGTGCCAGCAGCCAGGATTACGGAAGTTATTCGGGCTACACCTTC
NA	NA	TRBV11-3	TRBJ2-2	CASSLAQGGNGELFF	TGTGCCAGCAGCTTAGCACAGGGCGGGAACGGGGAGCTGTTTTTT
few	NA	TRBV2	TRBJ1-1	CASGGDRGTEAFF	TGTGCCAGTGGGGGGGATCGGGGCACTGAAGCTTTCTTT
NA	TRBD1	TRBV27	TRBJ2-7	CASSGRQGIYEQYF	TGTGCCAGCAGTGGCCGACAGGGGATCTACGAGCAGTACTTC
NA	NA	TRBV16	TRBJ2-2	CASSQSRTGELFF	TGTGCCAGCAGCCAATCCCGTACCGGGGAGCTGTTTTTT
NA	TRBD2	TRBV4-1	TRBJ2-1	CASSQGLAGTREQFF	TGCGCCAGCAGCCAAGGTCTGGCCGGGACTAGGGAGCAGTTCTTC
NA	NA	TRBV7-9	TRBJ2-1	CASSLGRVNEQFF	TGTGCCAGCAGCTTAGGCAGGGTCAATGAGCAGTTCTTC
many	TRBD1	TRBV18	TRBJ1-1	CASSHKTSGTGHFAFF	TGTGCCAGCTCCCACAAGACCTCCGGGACAGGTCACTTCGCTTTCTTT
few	NA	TRBV20-1	TRBJ2-1	CSPAQGNEQFF	TGCAGTCCAGCACAGGGCAATGAGCAGTTCTTC
NA	TRBD2	TRBV7-7	TRBJ2-5	CASSREVQETQYF	TGTGCTAGCAGCCGGGAGGTTCAAGAGACCCAGTACTTC
NA	NA	TRBV12-5	TRBJ2-7	CASGLNYEQYF	TGTGCTAGTGGTTTGAATTACGAGCAGTACTTC
NA	TRBD1	TRBV19	TRBJ2-1	CASSRRQGVSYNEQFF	TGTGCCAGTAGTAGAAGACAGGGGGTATCCTACAATGAGCAGTTCTTC
NA	TRBD2	TRBV10-2	TRBJ2-2	CASSTSGSTGELFF	TGCGCCAGCTCGACTAGCGGGAGCACCGGGGAGCTGTTTTTT
NA	NA	TRBV19	TRBJ1-5	CASTNYRGGNQPQHF	TGTGCCAGTACTAATTATAGGGGGGGAAATCAGCCCCAGCATTTT
NA	NA	TRBV30	TRBJ2-6	CAWSGLPSGANVLTF	TGTGCCTGGAGTGGTCTACCATCTGGGGCCAACGTCCTGACTTTC
NA	NA	TRBV27	TRBJ1-2	CASSSLTGGYTF	TGTGCCAGCAGTTCCTTGACAGGTGGCTACACCTTC
NA	NA	TRBV4-1	TRBJ1-6	CASSQEFGSRNSPLHF	TGCGCCAGCAGCCAAGAATTTGGCAGTAGAAATTCACCCCTCCACTTT
NA	NA	TRBV5-1	TRBJ2-1	CASSLSTQNNEQFF	TGCGCCAGCAGCTTGTCGACACAGAACAATGAGCAGTTCTTC
NA	NA	TRBV5-4	TRBJ1-4	CASSLKGGWGRKLFF	TGTGCCAGCAGCTTGAAGGGCGGATGGGGGCGAAAACTGTTTTTT
NA	TRBD2	TRBV4-3	TRBJ2-7	CASSQGLAGGRSYEQYF	TGCGCCAGCAGCCAAGGACTAGCGGGAGGGCGGTCCTACGAGCAGTACTTC
NA	TRBD2	TRBV5-4	TRBJ2-7	CASSSPGLAGAYEQYF	TGTGCCAGCAGCTCACCAGGACTAGCGGGGGCCTACGAGCAGTACTTC
NA	TRBD2	TRBV7-9	TRBJ2-5	CASSLGLAGVETQYF	TGTGCCAGCAGCTTAGGCCTAGCGGGGGTAGAGACCCAGTACTTC
once	TRBD1	TRBV5-5	TRBJ1-2	CASSRDSYGYTF	TGTGCCAGCAGCCGGGACAGCTATGGCTACACCTTC
few	NA	TRBV5-5	TRBJ2-1	CASGLVNEQFF	TGTGCCAGCGGTCTCGTCAATGAGCAGTTCTTC
NA	TRBD2	TRBV7-6	TRBJ2-7	CASSLRAGGRAAYEQYF	TGTGCCAGCAGCTTAAGGGCTGGCGGGAGGGCCGCCTACGAGCAGTACTTC
NA	TRBD1	TRBV5-1	TRBJ2-7	CASRRLLDRGRGNEQYF	TGCGCCAGCCGTCGTCTTCTGGACAGGGGGCGCGGGAACGAGCAGTACTTC
NA	TRBD1	TRBV15	TRBJ2-4	CATSRDTVWVTGKNIQYF	TGTGCCACCAGCAGAGATACTGTTTGGGTGACAGGGAAAAACATTCAGTACTTC
NA	TRBD2	TRBV18	TRBJ2-1	CASSPSRENEQFF	TGTGCCAGCTCACCCTCGCGGGAGAATGAGCAGTTCTTC
NA	TRBD2	TRBV7-8	TRBJ2-7	CASSSRPLAREGPYEQYF	TGTGCCAGCAGCTCACGGCCCCTAGCGCGGGAGGGCCCCTACGAGCAGTACTTC
NA	NA	TRBV19	TRBJ1-5	CASTRGGDQPQHF	TGTGCCAGTACCAGAGGGGGGGATCAGCCCCAGCATTTT
NA	NA	TRBV7-2	TRBJ1-3	CASSLSAVSGNTIYF	TGTGCCAGCAGCTTATCCGCCGTCTCTGGAAACACCATATATTTT
NA	NA	TRBV18	TRBJ1-5	CASSWESNQPQHF	TGTGCCAGCTCATGGGAGAGCAATCAGCCCCAGCATTTT
few	TRBD1	TRBV6-1	TRBJ1-5	CASSDRDRAYQPQHF	TGTGCCAGCAGTGACCGGGACAGGGCGTATCAGCCCCAGCATTTT
NA	TRBD1	TRBV7-9	TRBJ2-1	CASSFGQGASDEQFF	TGTGCCAGCAGCTTTGGGCAGGGGGCCTCGGATGAGCAGTTCTTC
NA	TRBD2	TRBV2	TRBJ2-5	CASSTTTSGRQETQYF	TGTGCCAGCAGTACCACGACTAGCGGGCGCCAAGAGACCCAGTACTTC
few	NA	TRBV10-1	TRBJ1-1	CASSETGLNTEAFF	TGCGCCAGCAGTGAAACGGGCTTGAACACTGAAGCTTTCTTT
NA	NA	TRBV6-6	TRBJ1-1	CASSYSMNTEAFF	TGTGCCAGCAGTTACTCCATGAACACTGAAGCTTTCTTT
NA	NA	TRBV4-3	TRBJ1-2	CASSQDWRGNYGYTF	TGCGCCAGCAGCCAAGATTGGAGGGGGAACTATGGCTACACCTTC
NA	NA	TRBV9	TRBJ2-7	CASSVMYEQYF	TGTGCCAGCAGCGTAATGTACGAGCAGTACTTC
NA	NA	TRBV6-5	TRBJ2-7	CASSLGSGLEEQYF	TGTGCCAGCAGCCTCGGCTCGGGGCTGGAGGAGCAGTACTTC
few	NA	TRBV2	TRBJ1-2	CVSSDLAGYGYTF	TGTGTCAGCAGTGATCTGGCAGGCTATGGCTACACCTTC
NA	NA	TRBV18	TRBJ2-3	CASSQSEAFGTDTQYF	TGTGCCAGCTCACAATCAGAGGCGTTTGGCACAGATACGCAGTATTTT